These 5 T cell receptor beta chains came from one sample sequenced in a study of blood T cell repertoires in COVID-19. Only in-frame clones appear in the TCRdb table, and some are missing; sequencing was by immunoSEQ multiplex PCR. The sample records around 250,000 clones, roughly 88% being singletons. Sequenced sample: peripheral blood. These receptors were collected from a man aged 80 or over with acute or convalescent COVID-19.

The V and J genes are TRBV11-3 and TRBJ2-7; 13 bases agree with TRBD2. Germline loops: CDR1 SGHNT, CDR2 YENEEA. This CDR3 spans 14 amino acids. Trimming removed 1 base from V and 6 bases from J; junction bases left unmatched: 0. The CDR3 bases are TGTGCCAGCAGCTTAGGACTAGCGGGAGGCGAGCAGTACTTC. It specifies CASSLGLAGGEQYF.

As regards this clone: Germline and junction disagree at one end, which may indicate a read error. This chain joins TRBV29-1 and TRBJ2-7, with 7 bases identical to TRBD2. Germline V CDR1 and CDR2: SQVTM, ANQGSEA. The CDR3 loop spans 11 amino acids. CDR3 DNA: TGCAGCGTTGAATCGGGACTATCCCGTCACTTC. Protein sequence: CSVESGLSRHF.

J is TRBJ1-1 and V is TRBV12-3 or TRBV12-4; D unclear. V was shortened by 3 bases and J by 6 bases, with 11 bases between the two germline ends. The CDR3 consists of 13 residues. The CDR3 is CASSLSGRAEAFF. As DNA, the CDR3 is TGTGCCAGCAGTTTGTCGGGAAGGGCTGAAGCTTTCTTT.

This rearrangement joins TRBV6-5 to TRBJ2-2; D gene unclear. CDR3 length equals 15 residues. The V gene's germline CDR1 is MNHEY and CDR2 SVGAGI. Trimming stripped 1 base from V and 1 base from J, with 7 bases between. This CDR3 reads CASSYWALNTGELFF. The CDR3 coding sequence is TGTGCCAGCAGTTACTGGGCATTGAACACCGGGGAGCTGTTTTTT.

V and J are TRBV4-3 and TRBJ2-3, with a possible D match to TRBD1 (6 bases). Germline V gene lookup returns CDR1 LGHNA and CDR2 YSLEER. CDR3 size: 15 residues. V lost 3 bases and J lost 5, with 15 bases in between. DNA for the CDR3: TGCGCCAGCAGCCAGTCCACAGGGATGGGAGATACGCAGTATTTT. Protein: CASSQSTGMGDTQYF.